The 9 T cell receptor beta chains listed next were all sequenced from one sample in a study of post-analysis software for immune sequencing data. Antigens for these TCRs are unknown. Overall study findings and caveats: Patients had higher frequencies than controls of five or six TRBV segments, including TRBV5-6, TRBV5-1 and TRBV20-1.

The library was made from cDNA and included unique molecular identifiers. From the PCR reads, TCRdb called clonotypes with MiXCR, one entry per CDR3 protein. This sample has about 770,000 distinct CDR3 sequences, with 40% to 55% found just once. Sequenced sample: blood. All receptors come from a girl aged 5-17 years with multiple sclerosis.

This clonotype was seen more than once but under ten times. V and J are TRBV7-9 and TRBJ2-3; 14 bases match TRBD2. The CDR3 contains 18 residues. V was pared by 3 bases and J by 2 bases, with 7 bases of the junction left unmatched. The germline V gene has CDR1 SEHNR and CDR2 FQNEAQ (reference sequence). The CDR3 nucleotides are TGTGCCAGCAGCTTCGGGACTAGCGGGAGTCCCACCACAGATACGCAGTATTTT. It yields the protein CASSFGTSGSPTTDTQYF.

The chain links TRBV7-8 to TRBJ2-5, with D perhaps given as TRBD1 or TRBD2 (5 bases each). The CDR3 totals 14 residues. Germline values: CDR1 SGHVS, CDR2 FQNEAQ. Trimming took 3 bases from V and 5 from J, leaving 13 bases between them. CDR3 in amino acids: CASSLRGWGETQYF. As DNA, the CDR3 is TGTGCCAGCAGCTTGAGAGGGTGGGGGGAGACCCAGTACTTC.

The chain carries TRBV4-3 and TRBJ2-5; D possibly matches TRBD1 or TRBD2 (5 bases each). The V end was cut by 4 bases, the J end by 7 bases, with 16 bases between. The CDR3 has 14 amino acids. Germline V gene lookup returns CDR1 LGHNA and CDR2 YSLEER. CDR3 region: CASSPRGDAWTQYF. CDR3 nucleotides: TGCGCCAGCAGCCCCCGAGGGGACGCATGGACCCAGTACTTC.

This chain links TRBV6-2 or TRBV6-3 with TRBJ2-4; no clear D gene. The end of the DNA aligns better with TRBJ2-7, so the J call may be wrong. The CDR3 is 14 residues long. Germline CDR1 and CDR2: MNHEY and SVGEGT. DNA of the CDR3: TGTGCCAGCAGTTACGAACAACAGACCTACGAGCAGTACTTC. As protein: CASSYEQQTYEQYF.

This rearrangement joins TRBV11-2 to TRBJ2-3; D is possibly TRBD2 (6 bases). The CDR3 is made up of 17 amino acids. Germline CDR1 is SGHAT and CDR2 is FQNNGV. V was shortened by 0 bases and J by 0 bases, with 13 bases between the two germline ends. The CDR3 sequence: CASSLDLGGKSTDTQYF. The CDR3 nucleotides are TGTGCCAGCAGCTTAGATCTGGGCGGGAAAAGCACAGATACGCAGTATTTT.

The chain is built from TRBV13 and TRBJ2-7; 12 bases align to TRBD2. V shed 3 bases and J 4 bases; nucleotides not matched to a gene: 7. The CDR3 has 16 amino acids. Germline V CDR1 and CDR2: PRHDT, FYEKMQ (reference sequence). The CDR3 DNA sequence: TGTGCCAGCAGCTTGTATCCGGGACTAGCGGGTTACGAGCAGTACTTC. This codes for CASSLYPGLAGYEQYF.

This clonotype was counted a few times. This chain links TRBV25-1 with TRBJ1-6; unclear D gene. The ends were cut back, 4 bases at V and 5 bases at J, with 3 bases in the middle. This CDR3 has 12 amino acids. Germline assignment: CDR1 MGHDK and CDR2 SYGVNS. The CDR3 protein is CASSVDNSPLHF. In nucleotides, the CDR3 is TGTGCCAGCAGTGTAGATAATTCACCCCTCCACTTT. Filled out from reference TRBV25-1 and TRBJ1-6, the complete variable domain reads EADIYQTPRYLVIGTGKKITLECSQTMGHDKMYWYQQDPGMELHLIHYSYGVNSTEKGDLSSESTVSRIRTEHFPLTLESARPSHTSQYLCASSVDNSPLHFGNGTRLTVT.

A note on this clonotype: Its ends do not fully match the called genes, so a read error is possible. The chain employs TRBV7-7 and TRBJ2-6; tentatively, D is TRBD1 or TRBD2 (5 bases each). The length of the CDR3 is 16 residues. CDR1 SSHAT and CDR2 FNYEAQ come from the germline V gene (reference sequence). CDR3 DNA: TGTGCTAGCAGTGACTATGGGGCGGCGGGGGCCAACGTCCTGACTTTC. Protein sequence: CASSDYGAAGANVLTF.

Worth noting for this clonotype: A much larger clone sits a single nucleotide away, making a read error possible. V and J are TRBV29-1 and TRBJ2-1; 15 positions match TRBD2. The J call is doubtful: the DNA matches TRBJ2-7 better. The CDR3 spans 18 residues. The germline gives CDR1 SQVTM, CDR2 ANQGSEA. The CDR3 DNA sequence: TGCAGCGTTGGGGGGACTAGCGGGAGGACTAACTCCTACAATGAGCAGTACTTC. It codes for CSVGGTSGRTNSYNEQYF.